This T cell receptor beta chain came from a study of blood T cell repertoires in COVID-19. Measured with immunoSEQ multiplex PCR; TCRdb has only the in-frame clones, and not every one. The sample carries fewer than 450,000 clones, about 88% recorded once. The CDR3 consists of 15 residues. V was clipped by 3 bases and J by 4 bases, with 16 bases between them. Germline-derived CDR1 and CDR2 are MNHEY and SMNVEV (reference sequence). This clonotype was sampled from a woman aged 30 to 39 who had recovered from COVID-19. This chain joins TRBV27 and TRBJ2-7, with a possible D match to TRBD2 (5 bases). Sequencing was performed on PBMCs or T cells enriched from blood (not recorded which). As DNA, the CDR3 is TGTGCCAGCAGTTTCTTGCCGCTCGGGATTTACGAGCAGTACTTC. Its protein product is CASSFLPLGIYEQYF.